This TCR beta chain is drawn from a study of blood T cell repertoires in COVID-19. Profiling relied on immunoSEQ multiplex PCR, and the TCRdb table lists in-frame clones only, not all of them. Altogether some 290,000 clones are present, about four fifths being singletons, with the ten largest covering 2.5% to 3%. With V trimmed by 0 bases and J by 5 bases, 4 bases remained unmatched. Germline CDR1 reads SGHNT; CDR2 reads YYREEE (reference sequence). There are 15 residues in the CDR3. This sequence originates from a woman in her sixties or seventies with active or convalescent COVID-19. The chain has TRBV5-4 and TRBJ2-7; TRBD2 matches 11 bases. Input material: peripheral blood. Here the CDR3 DNA reads TGTGCCAGCAGCTTGGCTAGCGGGGGGACGAACGAGCAGTACTTC. Translating gives CASSLASGGTNEQYF.